The clone carrying this T cell receptor beta chain was seen a single time. The data derive from a study of blood T cell repertoires in COVID-19. Only in-frame clones appear in the TCRdb table, and some are missing; sequencing was by immunoSEQ multiplex PCR. The sample lists approximately 230,000 clones, about nine tenths occurring once. This receptor was obtained from a woman in her thirties with acute COVID-19. Sequenced sample: PBMCs or T cells enriched from blood (not recorded which).

In nucleotides, the CDR3 is TGTGCCAGCAGCAGCGGGGAATATGGCTACACCTTC. Residues: CASSSGEYGYTF. The chain joins TRBV2 to TRBJ1-2; D gene unclear. V lost 6 bases to trimming and J lost 5 bases, with 10 bases between them. Germline CDR1 reads SNHLY; CDR2 reads FYNNEI. CDR3 size: 12 residues.